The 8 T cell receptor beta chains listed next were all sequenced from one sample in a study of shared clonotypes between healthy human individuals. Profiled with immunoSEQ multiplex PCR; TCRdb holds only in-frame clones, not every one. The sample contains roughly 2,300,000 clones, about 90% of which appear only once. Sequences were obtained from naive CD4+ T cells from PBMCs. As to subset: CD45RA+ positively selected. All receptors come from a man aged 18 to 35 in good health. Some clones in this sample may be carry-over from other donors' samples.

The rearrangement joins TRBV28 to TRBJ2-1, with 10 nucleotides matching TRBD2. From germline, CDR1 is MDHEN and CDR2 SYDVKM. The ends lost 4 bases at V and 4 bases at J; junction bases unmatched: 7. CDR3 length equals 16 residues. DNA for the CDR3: TGTGCCAGCAGTTCCCCTACTAGCGGGACATACAATGAGCAGTTCTTC. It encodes CASSSPTSGTYNEQFF.

CDR3 coding DNA: TGTGCCAGCAGCCCACACAGGGCCTCTGGAAACACCATATATTTT. As protein: CASSPHRASGNTIYF. The chain carries TRBV9 and TRBJ1-3; perhaps TRBD1 as D (6 bases). Germline CDR1 is SGDLS and CDR2 is YYNGEE. This CDR3 spans 15 amino acids. Trimming shortened V by 4 bases and J by 0 bases, and 11 bases separated the two germline ends.

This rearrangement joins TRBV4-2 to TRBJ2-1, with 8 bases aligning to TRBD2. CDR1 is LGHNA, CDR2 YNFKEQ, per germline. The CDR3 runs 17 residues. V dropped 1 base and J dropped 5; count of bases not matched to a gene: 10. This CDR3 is CASSQGLAGGPNNEQFF. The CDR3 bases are TGTGCCAGCAGCCAAGGCCTGGCGGGAGGTCCAAACAATGAGCAGTTCTTC.

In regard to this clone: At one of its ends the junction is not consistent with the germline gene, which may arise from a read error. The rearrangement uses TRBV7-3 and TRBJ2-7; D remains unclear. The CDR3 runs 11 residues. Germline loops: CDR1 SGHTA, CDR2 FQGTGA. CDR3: CASSLQASQHF. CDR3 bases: TGTGCCAGCAGCCTTCAGGCTTCTCAACACTTC.

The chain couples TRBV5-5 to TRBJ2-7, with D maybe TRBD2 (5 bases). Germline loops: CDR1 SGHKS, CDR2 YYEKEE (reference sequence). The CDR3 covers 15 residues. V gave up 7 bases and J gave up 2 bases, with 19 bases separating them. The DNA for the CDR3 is TGTGCCAGCTGCCATTTCGGAGCGGACCCCTACGAGCAGTACTTC. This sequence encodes CASCHFGADPYEQYF.

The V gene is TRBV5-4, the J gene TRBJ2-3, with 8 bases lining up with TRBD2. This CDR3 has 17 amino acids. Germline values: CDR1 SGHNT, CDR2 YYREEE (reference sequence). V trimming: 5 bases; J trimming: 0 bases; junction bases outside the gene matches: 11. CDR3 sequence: CASSLHPGTRSTDTQYF. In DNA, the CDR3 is TGTGCCAGCAGTCTACACCCGGGGACTAGAAGCACAGATACGCAGTATTTT.

CDR3 DNA: TGTGCCAGCAGCGGGACCTCCGGTGGGCAGCCCCAGCATTTT. It encodes CASSGTSGGQPQHF. The V and J genes are TRBV9 and TRBJ1-5; D gene unclear. Germline V lookup: CDR1 SGDLS, CDR2 YYNGEE. Trimming removed 3 bases from V and 7 bases from J, with 14 bases in between. This CDR3 has 14 amino acids. The complete variable domain, with remaining parts taken from reference TRBV9 and TRBJ1-5, reads DSGVTQTPKHLITATGQRVTLRCSPRSGDLSVYWYQQSLDQGLQFLIQYYNGEERAKGNILERFSAQQFPDLHSELNLSSLELGDSALYFCASSGTSGGQPQHFGDGTRLSIL.

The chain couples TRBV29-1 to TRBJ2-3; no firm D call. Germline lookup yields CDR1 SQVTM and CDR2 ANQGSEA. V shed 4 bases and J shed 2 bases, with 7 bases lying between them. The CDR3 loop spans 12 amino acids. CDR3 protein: CSVAGFTDTQYF. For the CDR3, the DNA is TGCAGCGTTGCGGGTTTCACAGATACGCAGTATTTT.